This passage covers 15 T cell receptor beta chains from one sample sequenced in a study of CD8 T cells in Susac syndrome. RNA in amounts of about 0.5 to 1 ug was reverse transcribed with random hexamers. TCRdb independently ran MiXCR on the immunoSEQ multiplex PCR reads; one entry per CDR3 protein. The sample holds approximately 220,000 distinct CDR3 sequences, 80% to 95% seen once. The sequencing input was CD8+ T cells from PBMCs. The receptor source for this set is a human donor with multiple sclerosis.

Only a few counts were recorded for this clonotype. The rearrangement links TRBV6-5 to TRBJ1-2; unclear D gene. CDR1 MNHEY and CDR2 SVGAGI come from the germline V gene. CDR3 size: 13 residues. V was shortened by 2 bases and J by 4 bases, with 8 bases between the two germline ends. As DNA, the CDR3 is TGTGCCAGCAGTTACGTTCGGAGCTATGGCTACACCTTC. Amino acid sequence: CASSYVRSYGYTF.

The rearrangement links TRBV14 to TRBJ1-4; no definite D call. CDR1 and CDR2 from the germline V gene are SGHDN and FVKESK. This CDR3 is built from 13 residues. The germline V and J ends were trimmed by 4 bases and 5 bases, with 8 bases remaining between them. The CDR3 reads CASSLRGNEKLFF. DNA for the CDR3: TGTGCCAGCAGCCTCCGAGGGAATGAAAAACTGTTTTTT.

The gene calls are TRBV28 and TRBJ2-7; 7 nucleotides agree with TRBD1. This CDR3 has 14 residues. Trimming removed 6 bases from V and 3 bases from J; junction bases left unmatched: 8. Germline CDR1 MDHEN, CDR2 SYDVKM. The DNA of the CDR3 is TGTGCCAGCAGGCCTTGGGGACAGTACTACGAGCAGTACTTC. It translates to CASRPWGQYYEQYF.

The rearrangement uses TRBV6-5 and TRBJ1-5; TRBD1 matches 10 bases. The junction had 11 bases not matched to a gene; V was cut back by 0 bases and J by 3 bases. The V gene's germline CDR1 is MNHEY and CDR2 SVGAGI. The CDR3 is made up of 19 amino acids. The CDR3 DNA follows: TGTGCCAGCAGTTACTCCGCCCCGCGACAGGGGGCTATCAATCAGCCCCAGCATTTT. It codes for CASSYSAPRQGAINQPQHF.

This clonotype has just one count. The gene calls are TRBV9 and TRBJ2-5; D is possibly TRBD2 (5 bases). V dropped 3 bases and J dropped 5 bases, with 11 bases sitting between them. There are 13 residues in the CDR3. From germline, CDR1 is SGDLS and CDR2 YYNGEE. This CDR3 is CASSEDSRETQYF. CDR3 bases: TGTGCCAGCAGCGAGGACTCGAGGGAGACCCAGTACTTC.

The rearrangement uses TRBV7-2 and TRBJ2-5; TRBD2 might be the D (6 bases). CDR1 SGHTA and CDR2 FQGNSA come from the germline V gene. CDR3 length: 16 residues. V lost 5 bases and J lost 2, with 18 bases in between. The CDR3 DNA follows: TGTGCCAGCAGCGCTGGGGTAGCGGAGGGACAAGAGACCCAGTACTTC. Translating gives CASSAGVAEGQETQYF. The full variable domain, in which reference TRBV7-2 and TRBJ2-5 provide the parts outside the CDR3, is GAGVSQSPSNKVTEKGKDVELRCDPISGHTALYWYRQSLGQGLEFLIYFQGNSAPDKSGLPSDRFSAERTGGSVSTLTIQRTQQEDSAVYLCASSAGVAEGQETQYFGPGTRLLVL.

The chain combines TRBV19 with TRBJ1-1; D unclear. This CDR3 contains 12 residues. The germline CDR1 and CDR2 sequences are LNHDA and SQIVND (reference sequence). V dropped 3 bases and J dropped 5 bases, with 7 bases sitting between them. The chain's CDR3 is CASSMGGTEAFF. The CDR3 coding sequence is TGTGCCAGTAGTATGGGCGGGACTGAAGCTTTCTTT.

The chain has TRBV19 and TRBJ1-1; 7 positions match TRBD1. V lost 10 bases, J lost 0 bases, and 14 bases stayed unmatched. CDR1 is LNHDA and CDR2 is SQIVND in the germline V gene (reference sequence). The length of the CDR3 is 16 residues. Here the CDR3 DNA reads TGTGCCAACCCGAGGGCAGGGGGTAGCGTGAACACTGAAGCTTTCTTT. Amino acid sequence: CANPRAGGSVNTEAFF.

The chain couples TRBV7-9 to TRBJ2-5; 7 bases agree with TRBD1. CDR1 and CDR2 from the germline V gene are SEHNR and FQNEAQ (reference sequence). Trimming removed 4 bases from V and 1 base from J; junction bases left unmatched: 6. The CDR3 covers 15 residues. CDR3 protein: CASSSLQGSQETQYF. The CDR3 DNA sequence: TGTGCCAGCAGCTCCTTACAGGGGTCCCAAGAGACCCAGTACTTC.

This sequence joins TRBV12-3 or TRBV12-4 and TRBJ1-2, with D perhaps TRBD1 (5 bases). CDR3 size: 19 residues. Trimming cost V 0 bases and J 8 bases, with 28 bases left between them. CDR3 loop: CASSLAVTSSGTSRDGYTF. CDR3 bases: TGTGCCAGCAGTTTAGCGGTAACCTCGTCCGGGACGTCCAGGGACGGCTACACCTTC.

The CDR3 region has the DNA TGCGCCAGCCGGACTAGCGGGGCCCAAGAGACCCAGTACTTC. The encoded protein is CASRTSGAQETQYF. The chain carries TRBV10-2 and TRBJ2-5; 12 bases match TRBD2. Germline values: CDR1 WSHSY, CDR2 SAAADI. V shed 8 bases and J 1 base; nucleotides not matched to a gene: 2. The length of the CDR3 is 14 residues.

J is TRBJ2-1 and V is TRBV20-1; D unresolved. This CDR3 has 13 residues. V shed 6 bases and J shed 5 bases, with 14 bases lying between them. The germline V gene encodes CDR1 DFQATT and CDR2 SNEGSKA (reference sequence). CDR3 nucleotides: TGCAGTGCCACAGAAGTGGACGACAATGAGCAGTTCTTC. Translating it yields CSATEVDDNEQFF.

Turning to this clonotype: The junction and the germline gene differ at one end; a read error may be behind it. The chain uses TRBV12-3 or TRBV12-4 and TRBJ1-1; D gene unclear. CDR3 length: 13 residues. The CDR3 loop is CASSLGQLAEVFF. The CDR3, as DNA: TGTGCCAGCAGTTTAGGGCAGCTGGCTGAAGTTTTCTTT.

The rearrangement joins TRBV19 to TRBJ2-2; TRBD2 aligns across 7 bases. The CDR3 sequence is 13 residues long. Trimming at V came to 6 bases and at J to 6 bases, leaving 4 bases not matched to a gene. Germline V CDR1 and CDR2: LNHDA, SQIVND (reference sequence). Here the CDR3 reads CASSTRGAGELFF. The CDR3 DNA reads TGTGCCAGTAGCACCCGGGGGGCCGGGGAGCTGTTTTTT.

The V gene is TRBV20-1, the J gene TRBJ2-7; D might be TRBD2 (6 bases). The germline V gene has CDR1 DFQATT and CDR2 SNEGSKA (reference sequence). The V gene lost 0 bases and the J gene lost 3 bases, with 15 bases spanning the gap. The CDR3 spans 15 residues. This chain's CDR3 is CSAREGDLTNYEQYF. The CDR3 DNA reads TGCAGTGCTAGAGAGGGGGACTTAACCAACTACGAGCAGTACTTC.